This TCR beta chain derives from a study of sequential checkpoint blockade in melanoma. Study details: Maintenance nivolumab came after either treatment sequence.

The sample's treatment: randomized to nivolumab then ipilimumab (arm A) or the reverse (arm B). Sorted cells were live CD3+CD8+, lacking CD19 and CD56, from PBMCs. The repertoire was sequenced with immunoSEQ multiplex PCR; TCRdb's copy has only in-frame clones and lacks some. The sample carries fewer than 25,000 clones, 80% recorded once. CDR1 and CDR2 (germline): SGHNT, YYREEE (reference sequence). Trimming removed 4 bases at V and 0 bases at J, with 8 bases between. CDR3 length: 13 amino acids. The origin of this receptor is a human donor with melanoma. Source: CD8+ T cells sorted from blood (inferred from file names), taken from a patient given nivolumab and ipilimumab in sequence. The V gene is TRBV5-4, the J gene TRBJ2-7; weak D call: TRBD1 (5 bases). The CDR3 loop reads CASSVDNSYEQYF. The CDR3 DNA follows: TGTGCCAGCAGCGTGGACAACTCCTACGAGCAGTACTTC.